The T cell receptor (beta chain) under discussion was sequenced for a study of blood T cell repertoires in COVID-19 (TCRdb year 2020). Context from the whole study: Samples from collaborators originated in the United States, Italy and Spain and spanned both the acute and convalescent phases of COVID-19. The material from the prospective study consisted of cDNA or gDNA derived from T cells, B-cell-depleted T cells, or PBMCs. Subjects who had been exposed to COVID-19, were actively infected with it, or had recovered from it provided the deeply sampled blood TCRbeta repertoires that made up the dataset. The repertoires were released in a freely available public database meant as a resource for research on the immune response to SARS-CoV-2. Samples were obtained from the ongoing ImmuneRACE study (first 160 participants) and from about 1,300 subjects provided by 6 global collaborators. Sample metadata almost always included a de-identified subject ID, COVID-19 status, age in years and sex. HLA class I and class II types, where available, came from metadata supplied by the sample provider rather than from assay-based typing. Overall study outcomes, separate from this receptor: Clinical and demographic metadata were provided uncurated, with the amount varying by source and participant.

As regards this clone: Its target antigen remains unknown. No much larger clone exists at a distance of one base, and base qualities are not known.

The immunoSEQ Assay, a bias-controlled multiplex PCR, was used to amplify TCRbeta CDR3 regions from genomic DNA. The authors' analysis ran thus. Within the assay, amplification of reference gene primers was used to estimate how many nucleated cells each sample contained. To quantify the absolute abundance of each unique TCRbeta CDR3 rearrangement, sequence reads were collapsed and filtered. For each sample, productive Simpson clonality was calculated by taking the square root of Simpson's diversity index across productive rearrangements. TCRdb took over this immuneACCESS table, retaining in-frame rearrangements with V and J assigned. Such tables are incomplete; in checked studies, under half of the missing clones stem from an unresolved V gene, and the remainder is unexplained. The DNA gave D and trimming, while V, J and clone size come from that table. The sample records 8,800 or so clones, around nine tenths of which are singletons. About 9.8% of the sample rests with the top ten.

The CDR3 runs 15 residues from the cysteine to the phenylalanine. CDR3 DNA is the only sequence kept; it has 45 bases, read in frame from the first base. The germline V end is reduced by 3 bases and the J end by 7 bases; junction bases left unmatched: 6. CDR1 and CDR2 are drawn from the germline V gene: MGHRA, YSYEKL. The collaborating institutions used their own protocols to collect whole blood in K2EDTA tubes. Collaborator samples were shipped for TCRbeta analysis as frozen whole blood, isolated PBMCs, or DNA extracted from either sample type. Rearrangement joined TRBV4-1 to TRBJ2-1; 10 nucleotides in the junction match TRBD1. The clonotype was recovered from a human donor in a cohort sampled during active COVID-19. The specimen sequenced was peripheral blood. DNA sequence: TGCGCCAGCAGCCAGACAGGGGGCGATGGAAATGAGCAGTTCTTC. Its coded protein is CASSQTGGDGNEQFF.